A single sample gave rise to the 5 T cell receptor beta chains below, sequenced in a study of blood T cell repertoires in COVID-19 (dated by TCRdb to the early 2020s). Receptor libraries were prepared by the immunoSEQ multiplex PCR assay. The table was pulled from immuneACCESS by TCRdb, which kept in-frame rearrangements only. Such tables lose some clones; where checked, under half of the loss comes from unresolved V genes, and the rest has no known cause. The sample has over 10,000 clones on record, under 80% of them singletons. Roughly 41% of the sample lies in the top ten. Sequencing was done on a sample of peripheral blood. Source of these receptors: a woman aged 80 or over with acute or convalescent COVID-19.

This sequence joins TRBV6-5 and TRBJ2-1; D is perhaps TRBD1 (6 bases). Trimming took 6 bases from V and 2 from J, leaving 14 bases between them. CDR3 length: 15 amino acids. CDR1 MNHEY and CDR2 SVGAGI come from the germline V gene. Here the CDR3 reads CASRKNRDTYNEQFF. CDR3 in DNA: TGTGCCAGCAGAAAGAACCGGGACACCTACAATGAGCAGTTCTTC.

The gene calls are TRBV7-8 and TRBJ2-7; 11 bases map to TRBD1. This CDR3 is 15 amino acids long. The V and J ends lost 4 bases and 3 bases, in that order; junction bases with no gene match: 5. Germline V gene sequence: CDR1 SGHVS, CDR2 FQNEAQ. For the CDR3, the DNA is TGTGCCAGCAGCTATGGGACAGGGGGTTTCTACGAGCAGTACTTC. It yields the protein CASSYGTGGFYEQYF.

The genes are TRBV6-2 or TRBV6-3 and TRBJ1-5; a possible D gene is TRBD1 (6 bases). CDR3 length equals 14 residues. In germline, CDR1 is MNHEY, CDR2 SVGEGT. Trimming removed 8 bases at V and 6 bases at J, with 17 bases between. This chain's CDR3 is CASGLTGLTQPQHF. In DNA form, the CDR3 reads TGTGCCAGCGGCCTAACAGGGTTAACTCAGCCCCAGCATTTT.

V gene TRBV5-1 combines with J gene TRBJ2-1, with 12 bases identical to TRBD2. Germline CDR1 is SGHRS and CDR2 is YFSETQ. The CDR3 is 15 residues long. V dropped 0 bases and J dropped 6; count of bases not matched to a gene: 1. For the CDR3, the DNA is TGCGCCAGCAGCTTGGGACTAGCGGGGGCCAATGAGCAGTTCTTC. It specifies CASSLGLAGANEQFF.

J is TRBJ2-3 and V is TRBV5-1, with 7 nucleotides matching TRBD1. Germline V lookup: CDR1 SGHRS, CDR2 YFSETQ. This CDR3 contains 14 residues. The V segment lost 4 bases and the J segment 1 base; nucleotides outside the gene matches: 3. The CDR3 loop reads CASSPDRRTDTQYF. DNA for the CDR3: TGCGCCAGCAGCCCGGACAGGCGCACAGATACGCAGTATTTT.